These 9 T cell receptor beta chains were sequenced from one sample in a study of shared clonotypes between healthy human individuals. The table came from immunoSEQ multiplex PCR; TCRdb's copy has only in-frame clones and leaves some out. The sample has about a million clones; around three quarters are singletons. The source material was memory CD4+ T cells from PBMCs. Indicated subset: CD45RA-negative fraction. These receptors came from a man aged 18 to 30 in good health. Some clones in this sample may be carry-over from other donors' samples.

A word on this clone: Distinct nucleotide sequences in the sample also encode this CDR3. The chain carries TRBV2 and TRBJ2-5, with 7 bases lining up with TRBD1. The CDR3 is 12 residues long. The V gene end was trimmed by 8 bases and the J gene end by 1 base; junction bases not matched to a gene: 1. Germline V gives CDR1 SNHLY, CDR2 FYNNEI. The CDR3 protein is CASGTVQETQYF. The CDR3, as DNA: TGTGCCAGCGGGACAGTCCAAGAGACCCAGTACTTC.

This clone was recorded once. This chain joins TRBV6-5 and TRBJ2-2; perhaps TRBD2 as D (7 bases). The V end was cut by 6 bases, the J end by 6 bases, with 14 bases between. Germline loops: CDR1 MNHEY, CDR2 SVGAGI. CDR3 size: 14 residues. The chain's CDR3 is CASRLTGRAGELFF. The CDR3, as DNA: TGTGCCAGCAGGCTAACAGGGAGGGCCGGGGAGCTGTTTTTT.

V usage is TRBV5-4 and J usage is TRBJ2-3; the D gene could be TRBD1 or TRBD2 (5 bases each). With 4 bases removed from V and 2 bases from J, the gap between germline ends came to 17 bases. From germline, CDR1 is SGHNT and CDR2 YYREEE (reference sequence). This CDR3 is built from 16 residues. This CDR3 is CASSPRRGGPTDTQYF. The CDR3 bases are TGTGCCAGCAGCCCCCGGCGTGGGGGTCCCACAGATACGCAGTATTTT.

The chain combines TRBV5-8 with TRBJ2-1, with D unclear. There are 15 residues in the CDR3. In germline, CDR1 is SGHTS, CDR2 YDEGEE. V gave up 2 bases and J gave up 0 bases, with 9 bases separating them. CDR3 protein: CASSLGRSSYNEQFF. CDR3 sequence (DNA): TGTGCCAGCAGCTTAGGCAGGTCCTCCTACAATGAGCAGTTCTTC.

The V gene is TRBV15, the J gene TRBJ1-2, with unresolved D. Germline V gene sequence: CDR1 LNHNV, CDR2 YYDKDF (reference sequence). Trimming removed 0 bases from V and 5 bases from J, with 10 bases in between. The CDR3 runs 14 residues. The CDR3 DNA reads TGTGCCACCAGCAGAGATCTACGAGGTTATGGCTACACCTTC. Translation: CATSRDLRGYGYTF.

This clone has more than one count but fewer than ten. The chain recombines TRBV6-1 with TRBJ1-3, with D maybe TRBD1 (5 bases). CDR1 and CDR2 from the germline V gene are MNHNS and SASEGT. The CDR3 consists of 14 residues. V gave up 10 bases and J gave up 1 base, with 14 bases separating them. In DNA, the CDR3 is TGTGCCACCGGCGTTTGGGGGTCTGGAAACACCATATATTTT. Encoded protein: CATGVWGSGNTIYF.

The chain combines TRBV15 with TRBJ1-5, with no clear D. V lost 3 bases and J 3 bases, leaving 3 bases between the germline ends. The CDR3 spans 12 residues. Germline CDR1 is LNHNV and CDR2 is YYDKDF (reference sequence). As DNA, the CDR3 is TGTGCCACCAGCAGTCTCAATCAGCCCCAGCATTTT. This encodes CATSSLNQPQHF.

This clone was seen a handful of times. Distinct nucleotide sequences in the sample also encode this CDR3. The gene calls are TRBV28 and TRBJ2-1; 13 nucleotides align to TRBD2. The CDR3 is 15 residues long. CDR1 is MDHEN and CDR2 is SYDVKM in the germline V gene. Trimming cost V 6 bases and J 8 bases; bases outside gene matches: 7. The CDR3 DNA reads TGTGCCAGCAGAACTACTAGCGGGAGGGCCTATGAGCAGTTCTTC. It codes for CASRTTSGRAYEQFF.

Concerning this clone: A much larger clone lies one base from this, so it may be a read error. The rearrangement links TRBV11-1 to TRBJ1-1; D is unclear. The CDR3 totals 13 residues. Trimming cost V 1 base and J 1 base, with 4 bases left between them. Germline assignment: CDR1 SGHAT and CDR2 FQDESV (reference sequence). The DNA of the CDR3 is TGTGCCAGCAGCTTAGGGGAGAACACTGAAGCTTTCTTT. Translation gives CASSLGENTEAFF.